Below, one TCR beta chain is given with its context. Its matching antigen is unknown. This record comes from a study of shared clonotypes between healthy human individuals. The data were produced by immunoSEQ multiplex PCR, yet TCRdb's version contains in-frame clones alone and is incomplete. The table records 2 million to 2.5 million clones, roughly 94% of them present only once. Study results and caveats: In general, naive subsets displayed greater estimated richness than memory subsets did.

V shed 7 bases and J shed 0 bases, with 15 bases lying between them. The CDR3 runs 15 residues. The germline gives CDR1 MRHNA, CDR2 SNTAGT. The sample taken for sequencing was naive CD4+ T cells sorted from blood. The sample's subset: CD45RA+ positively selected. This rearrangement joins TRBV6-4 to TRBJ1-2; D possibly corresponds to TRBD1 (5 bases). The receptor comes from a man aged 18-30 years in good health. CDR3 loop: CASKRGVGSNYGYTF. The CDR3 region has the DNA TGTGCCAGCAAGCGAGGGGTTGGATCTAACTATGGCTACACCTTC.